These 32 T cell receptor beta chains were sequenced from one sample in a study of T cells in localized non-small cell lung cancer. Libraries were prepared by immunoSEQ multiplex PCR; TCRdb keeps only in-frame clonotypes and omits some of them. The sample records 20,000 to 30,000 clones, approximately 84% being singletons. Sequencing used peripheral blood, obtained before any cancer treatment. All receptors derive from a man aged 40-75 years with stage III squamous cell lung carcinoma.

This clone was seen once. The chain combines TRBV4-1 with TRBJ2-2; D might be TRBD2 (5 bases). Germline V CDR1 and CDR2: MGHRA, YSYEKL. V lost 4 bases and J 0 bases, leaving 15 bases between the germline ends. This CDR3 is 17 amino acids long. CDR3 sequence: CASSPPSGRTNTGELFF. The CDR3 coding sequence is TGCGCCAGCAGCCCCCCCTCGGGGAGAACGAACACCGGGGAGCTGTTTTTT.

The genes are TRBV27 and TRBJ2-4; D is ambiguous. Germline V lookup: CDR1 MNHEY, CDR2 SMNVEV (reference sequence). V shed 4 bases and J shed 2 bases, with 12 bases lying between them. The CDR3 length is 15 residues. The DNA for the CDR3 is TGTGCCAGCAGTTCTGGCACGTACTCCAAAAACATTCAGTACTTC. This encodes CASSSGTYSKNIQYF.

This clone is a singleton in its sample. The CDR3 region is CASSPTLAGDTGELFF. CDR3 sequence (DNA): TGTGCCAGCAGCCCGACTCTAGCGGGGGATACCGGGGAGCTGTTTTTT. This chain uses TRBV13 with TRBJ2-2, with TRBD2 matching 10 bases. Per the germline V gene, CDR1 is PRHDT and CDR2 is FYEKMQ (reference sequence). The length of the CDR3 is 16 residues. The ends lost 5 bases at V and 5 bases at J; junction bases unmatched: 8. The whole variable domain, filled in from reference TRBV13 and TRBJ2-2, reads AAGVIQSPRHLIKEKRETATLKCYPIPRHDTVYWYQQGPGQDPQFLISFYEKMQSDKGSIPDRFSAQQFSDYHSELNMSSLELGDSALYFCASSPTLAGDTGELFFGEGSRLTVL.

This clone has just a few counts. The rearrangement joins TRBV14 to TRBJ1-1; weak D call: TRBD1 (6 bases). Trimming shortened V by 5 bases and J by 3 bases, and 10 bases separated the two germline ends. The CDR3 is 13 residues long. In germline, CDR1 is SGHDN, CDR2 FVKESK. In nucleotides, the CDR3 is TGTGCCAGCAGCGGACAGTCCTACACTGAAGCTTTCTTT. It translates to CASSGQSYTEAFF.

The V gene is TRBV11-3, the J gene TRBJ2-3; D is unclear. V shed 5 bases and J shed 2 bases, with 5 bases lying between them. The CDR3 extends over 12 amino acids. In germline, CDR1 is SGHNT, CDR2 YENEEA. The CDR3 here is CASSSNTDTQYF. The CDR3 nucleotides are TGTGCCAGCAGCAGTAACACAGATACGCAGTATTTT.

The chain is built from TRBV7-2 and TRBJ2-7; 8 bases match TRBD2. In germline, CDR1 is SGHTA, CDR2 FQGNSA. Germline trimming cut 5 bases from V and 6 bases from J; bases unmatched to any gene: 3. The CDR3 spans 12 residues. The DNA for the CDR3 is TGTGCCAGCAGCCCACGGGGGGGCGAGCAGTACTTC. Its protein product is CASSPRGGEQYF.

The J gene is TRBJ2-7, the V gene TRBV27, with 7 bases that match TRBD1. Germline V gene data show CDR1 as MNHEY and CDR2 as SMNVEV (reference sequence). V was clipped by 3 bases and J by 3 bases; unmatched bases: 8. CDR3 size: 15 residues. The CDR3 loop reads CASSFTGDAYYEQYF. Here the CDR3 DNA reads TGTGCCAGCAGTTTTACAGGGGATGCTTACTACGAGCAGTACTTC.

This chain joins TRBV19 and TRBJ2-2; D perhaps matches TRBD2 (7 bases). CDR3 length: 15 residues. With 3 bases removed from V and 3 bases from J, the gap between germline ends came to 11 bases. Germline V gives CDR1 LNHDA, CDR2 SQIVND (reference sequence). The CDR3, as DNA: TGTGCCAGTAGTATTCGGGGGGCTGACACCGGGGAGCTGTTTTTT. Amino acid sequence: CASSIRGADTGELFF.

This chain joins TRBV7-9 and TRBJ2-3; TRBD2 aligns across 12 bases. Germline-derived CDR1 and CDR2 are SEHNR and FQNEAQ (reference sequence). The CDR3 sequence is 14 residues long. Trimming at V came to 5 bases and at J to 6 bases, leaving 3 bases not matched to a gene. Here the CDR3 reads CASSPGTSGDTQYF. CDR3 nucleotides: TGTGCCAGCAGCCCGGGGACTAGCGGGGATACGCAGTATTTT.

This CDR3 reads CASSEGQSGANVLTF. DNA for the CDR3: TGCGCCAGCAGCGAGGGACAGTCTGGGGCCAACGTCCTGACTTTC. The gene calls are TRBV5-1 and TRBJ2-6; 7 bases are shared with TRBD1. The CDR3 contains 15 residues. Per the germline V gene, CDR1 is SGHRS and CDR2 is YFSETQ. J lost 1 base, V lost 4 bases, and 2 bases had no gene match.

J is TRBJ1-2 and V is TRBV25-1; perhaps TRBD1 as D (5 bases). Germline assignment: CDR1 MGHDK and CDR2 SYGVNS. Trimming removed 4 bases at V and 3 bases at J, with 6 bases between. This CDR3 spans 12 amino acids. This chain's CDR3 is CASSAGDYGYTF. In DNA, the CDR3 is TGTGCCAGCAGTGCGGGGGACTATGGCTACACCTTC.

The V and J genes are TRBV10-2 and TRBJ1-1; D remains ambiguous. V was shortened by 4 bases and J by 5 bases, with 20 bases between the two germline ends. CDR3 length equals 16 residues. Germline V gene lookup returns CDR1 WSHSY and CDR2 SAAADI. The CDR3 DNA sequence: TGCGCCAGCAGTGTTGGAGGAAGGCGACTTTGGACTGAAGCTTTCTTT. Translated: CASSVGGRRLWTEAFF.

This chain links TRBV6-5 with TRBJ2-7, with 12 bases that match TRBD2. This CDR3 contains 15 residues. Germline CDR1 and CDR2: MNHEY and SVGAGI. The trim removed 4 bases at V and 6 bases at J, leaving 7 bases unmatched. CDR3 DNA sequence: TGTGCCAGCAGTTCCGCGACTAGCGGGAGTGGCGAGCAGTACTTC. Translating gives CASSSATSGSGEQYF.

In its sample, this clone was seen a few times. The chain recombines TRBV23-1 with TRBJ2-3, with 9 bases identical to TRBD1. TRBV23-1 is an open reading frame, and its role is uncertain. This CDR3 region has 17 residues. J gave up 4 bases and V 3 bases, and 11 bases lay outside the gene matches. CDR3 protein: CASSHIDGQGLPDTQYF. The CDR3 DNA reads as TGCGCCAGCAGTCACATCGACGGACAGGGGTTACCAGATACGCAGTATTTT.

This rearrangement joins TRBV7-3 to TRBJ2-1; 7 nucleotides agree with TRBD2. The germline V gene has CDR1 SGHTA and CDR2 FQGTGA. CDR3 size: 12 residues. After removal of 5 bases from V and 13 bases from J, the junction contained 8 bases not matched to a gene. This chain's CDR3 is CASSNRGGSQFF. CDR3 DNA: TGTGCCAGCAGCAATAGAGGCGGGAGTCAGTTCTTC. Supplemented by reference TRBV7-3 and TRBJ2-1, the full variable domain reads GAGVSQTPSNKVTEKGKYVELRCDPISGHTALYWYRQSLGQGPEFLIYFQGTGAADDSGLPNDRFFAVRPEGSVSTLKIQRTERGDSAVYLCASSNRGGSQFFGPGTRLTVL.

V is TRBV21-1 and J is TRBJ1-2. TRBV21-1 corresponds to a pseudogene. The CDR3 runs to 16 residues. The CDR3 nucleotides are TGTGCCAGCAGCAAAGGTCGGATTGAACTTAACTATGGCTACACCTTC. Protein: CASSKGRIELNYGYTF.

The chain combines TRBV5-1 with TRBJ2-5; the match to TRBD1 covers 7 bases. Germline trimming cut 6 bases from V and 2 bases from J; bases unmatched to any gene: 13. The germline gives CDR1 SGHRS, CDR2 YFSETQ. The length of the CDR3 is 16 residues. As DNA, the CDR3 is TGCGCCAGCACCCCCTGGAGCAGGGGGTATCAAGAGACCCAGTACTTC. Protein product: CASTPWSRGYQETQYF.

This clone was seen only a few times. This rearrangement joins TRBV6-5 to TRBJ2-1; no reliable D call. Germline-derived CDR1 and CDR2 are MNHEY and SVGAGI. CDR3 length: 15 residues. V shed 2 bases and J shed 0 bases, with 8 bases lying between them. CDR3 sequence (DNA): TGTGCCAGCAGTTACGGGTTGAGCTCCTACAATGAGCAGTTCTTC. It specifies CASSYGLSSYNEQFF.

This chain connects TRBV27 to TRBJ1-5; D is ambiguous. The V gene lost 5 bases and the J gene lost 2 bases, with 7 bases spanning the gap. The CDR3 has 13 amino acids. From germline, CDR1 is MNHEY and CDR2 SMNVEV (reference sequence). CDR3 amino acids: CASSLSGNQPQHF. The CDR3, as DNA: TGTGCCAGCAGTCTGAGTGGCAATCAGCCCCAGCATTTT.

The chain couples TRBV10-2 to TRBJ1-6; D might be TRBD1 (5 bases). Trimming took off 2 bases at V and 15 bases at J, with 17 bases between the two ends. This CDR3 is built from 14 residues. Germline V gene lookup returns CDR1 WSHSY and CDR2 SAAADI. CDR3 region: CASSERTLRDGLHF. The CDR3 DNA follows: TGCGCCAGCAGTGAGAGAACTCTAAGGGACGGCCTCCACTTT.

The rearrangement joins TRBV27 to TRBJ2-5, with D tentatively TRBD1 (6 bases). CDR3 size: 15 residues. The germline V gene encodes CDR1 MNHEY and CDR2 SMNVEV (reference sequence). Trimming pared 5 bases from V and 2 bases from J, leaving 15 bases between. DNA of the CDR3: TGTGCCAGCAGTCGAGATACAGGGTATCAAGAGACCCAGTACTTC. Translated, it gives CASSRDTGYQETQYF.

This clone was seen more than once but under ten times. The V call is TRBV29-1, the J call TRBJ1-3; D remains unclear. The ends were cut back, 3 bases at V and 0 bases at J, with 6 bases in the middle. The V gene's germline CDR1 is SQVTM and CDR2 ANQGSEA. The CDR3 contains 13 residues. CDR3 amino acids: CSVDGDSGNTIYF. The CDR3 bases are TGCAGCGTTGACGGGGACTCTGGAAACACCATATATTTT.

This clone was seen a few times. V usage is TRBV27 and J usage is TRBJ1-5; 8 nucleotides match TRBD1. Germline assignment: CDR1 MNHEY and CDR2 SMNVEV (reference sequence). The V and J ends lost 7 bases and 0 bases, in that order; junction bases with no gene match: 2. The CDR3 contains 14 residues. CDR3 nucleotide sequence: TGTGCCAGCAAAACAGGGGGTAGCAATCAGCCCCAGCATTTT. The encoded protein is CASKTGGSNQPQHF.

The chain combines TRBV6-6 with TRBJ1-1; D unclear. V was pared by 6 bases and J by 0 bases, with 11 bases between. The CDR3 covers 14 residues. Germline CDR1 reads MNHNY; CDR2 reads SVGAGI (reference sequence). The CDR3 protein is CASRRGSMNTEAFF. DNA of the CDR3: TGTGCCAGCAGGCGAGGGTCCATGAACACTGAAGCTTTCTTT.

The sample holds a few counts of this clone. The CDR3 protein is CASDSTDIGYTF. CDR3 bases: TGTGCCAGCGATTCGACAGATATAGGCTACACCTTC. The V call is TRBV6-6, the J call TRBJ1-2; maybe TRBD1 (5 bases). The ends were cut back, 8 bases at V and 8 bases at J, with 15 bases in the middle. This CDR3 is 12 amino acids long. CDR1 is MNHNY, CDR2 SVGAGI, per germline (reference sequence).

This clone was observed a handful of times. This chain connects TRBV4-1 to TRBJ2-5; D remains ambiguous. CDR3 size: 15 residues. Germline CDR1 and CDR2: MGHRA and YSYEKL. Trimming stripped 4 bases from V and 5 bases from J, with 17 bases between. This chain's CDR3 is CASSPLPRSVETQYF. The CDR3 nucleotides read TGCGCCAGCAGCCCCCTCCCTCGGTCGGTGGAGACCCAGTACTTC.

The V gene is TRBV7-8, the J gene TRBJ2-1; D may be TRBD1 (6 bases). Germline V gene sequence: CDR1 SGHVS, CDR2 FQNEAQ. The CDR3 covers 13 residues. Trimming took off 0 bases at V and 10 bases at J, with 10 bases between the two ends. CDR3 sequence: CASSLAIGQEQFF. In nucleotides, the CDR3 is TGTGCCAGCAGCTTAGCGATCGGACAGGAGCAGTTCTTC.

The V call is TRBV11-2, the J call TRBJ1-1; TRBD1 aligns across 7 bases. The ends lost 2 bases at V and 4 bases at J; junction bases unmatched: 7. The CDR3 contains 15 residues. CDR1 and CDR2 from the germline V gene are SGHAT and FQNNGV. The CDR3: CASSLQVQGVTEAFF. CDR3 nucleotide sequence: TGTGCCAGCAGCTTACAGGTTCAGGGGGTCACTGAAGCTTTCTTT.

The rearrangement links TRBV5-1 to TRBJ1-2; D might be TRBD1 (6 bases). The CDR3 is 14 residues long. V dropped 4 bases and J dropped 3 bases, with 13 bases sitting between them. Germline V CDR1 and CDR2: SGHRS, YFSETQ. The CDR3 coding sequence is TGCGCCAGCAGCCCCAGAGACAGGTACTATGGCTACACCTTC. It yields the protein CASSPRDRYYGYTF.

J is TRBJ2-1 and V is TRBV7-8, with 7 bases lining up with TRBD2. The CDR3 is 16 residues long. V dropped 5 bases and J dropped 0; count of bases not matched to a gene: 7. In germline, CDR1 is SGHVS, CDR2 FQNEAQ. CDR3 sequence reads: CASSATAGLSYNEQFF. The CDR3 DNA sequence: TGTGCCAGCAGCGCAACAGCGGGGCTCTCCTACAATGAGCAGTTCTTC.

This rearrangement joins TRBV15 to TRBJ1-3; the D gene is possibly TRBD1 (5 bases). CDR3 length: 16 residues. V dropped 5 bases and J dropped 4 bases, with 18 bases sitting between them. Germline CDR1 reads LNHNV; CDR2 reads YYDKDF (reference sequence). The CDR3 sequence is CATSHGRGSGGNTIYF. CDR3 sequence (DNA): TGTGCCACCAGCCACGGGCGGGGGTCGGGAGGAAACACCATATATTTT.

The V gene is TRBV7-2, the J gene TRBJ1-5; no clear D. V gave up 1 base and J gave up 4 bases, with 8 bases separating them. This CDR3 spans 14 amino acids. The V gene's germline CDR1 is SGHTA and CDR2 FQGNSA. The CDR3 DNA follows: TGTGCCAGCAGCTTAGGGCAGCAGAATCAGCCCCAGCATTTT. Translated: CASSLGQQNQPQHF.